This T cell receptor beta chain emerged from a study of cytomegalovirus exposure and HLA in healthy donors (dated by TCRdb to 2017 to 2019). At the level of the whole study: According to an earlier analysis of several hundred of the donors, roughly 180 million T cells yielded some 110 million unique TCR beta sequences and 276 Gb of sequence data. An early release that covered several hundred HLA-typed donors contained approximately 290 gigabases of sequencing data and roughly 84 million unique TCR sequences. Of the 398 genotyped donors, approximately 80% fell in the genetic ancestry cluster associated with self-reported Caucasian donors. The aim of the study was to test whether cataloging public T cell receptors could identify signatures of past pathogen exposure. The T cell repertoires of under 700 subjects were profiled by immunosequencing and related to cytomegalovirus serostatus. In addition to the first cohort of 666 subjects, a separate validation cohort of approximately 130 different subjects was used. To predict cytomegalovirus infection status, the study combined high-throughput TCR immunosequencing, statistical association of individual TCRs with disease status, and machine learning. To study patterns of TCR occurrence, a later analysis re-analyzed previously published TCR beta repertoires from 666 donors and added high-resolution HLA genotyping. The later analysis used no new phenotypic data to find candidate immune exposures, relying instead on TCR beta sequences and their occurrence across donors. In an earlier analysis of about 590 of the donors, high-throughput TCR beta sequencing was used to judge whether each TCR beta V gene segment behaved as functional or pseudogenic. Alongside the repertoire data, information on donor age, sex, ethnicity and CMV serostatus was compiled. A later genetic analysis took genome-wide SNP genotypes for about 65% of the 666 donors and used that subset as a discovery cohort. All discovery cohort repertoires had been generated on a single sequencing platform. Class I and class II HLA loci were covered by the typing at four-digit resolution. Typing coverage differed by locus: A, B, C, DRB1 and DQB1 were typed in roughly 629-630 donors, DQA1 in 522, DPA1 in roughly 590, and DPB1 in around 440. Because of strong linkage in the cohort, four or five DR-DQ haplotypes were treated as single units for association and clustering. Among several hundred genotyped donors of the cohort, an average of about 220,000 unique TCR beta nucleotide sequences was sequenced per donor, of which about 19% were non-productive. Overall study outcomes, separate from this receptor: Three of the identified cytomegalovirus-associated TCR beta chains were confirmed in vitro to be specific for cytomegalovirus antigens. A later genetic analysis reported fewer N-insertions in productive TCRs among donors in an Asian-associated ancestry cluster than the roughly 620-donor mean. A later analysis reported that several top co-occurrence clusters appeared linked to parvovirus B19, influenza, CMV and Epstein-Barr virus. A group of highly shared sequence variants was considered likely to be a technical artifact of the sequencing pipeline. Specific HLA alleles were associated with 16,951 TCR beta sequences at a false discovery rate of 0.05 in a later analysis. Because HLA typing was unavailable for some donors at each locus, only the typed subset was used in association tests. Because the 87-base-pair reads could not distinguish some IMGT-functional V segments, including TRBV6-2 and TRBV6-3, those segments were excluded. A later genetic analysis associated a missense DCLRE1C variant with V-gene and J-gene trimming of TCR beta chains, and an independent cohort replicated the association. The study gave a list of around 170 TCR beta chains associated with cytomegalovirus. The authors suggested that the approach could potentially be generalized to other disease states and immunological phenotypes. In a later analysis, most CMV-associated TCR beta chains were found to appear HLA-restricted, with HLA associations seemingly driven largely by CMV exposure. Presence/absence analyses assumed roughly uniform sequencing depth across donors, an assumption that may not hold. In a later analysis, the rate of TCR association differed among HLA loci, with DRB1 alleles having the most associated TCRs and HLA-C alleles having the fewest. Because counts were too low, seventeen rarely observed V segments, including chromosome 9 orphons, were left out of the earlier analysis of 587 of the donors. CMV serostatus was the only immune exposure information available for the cohort. This cohort had only TCR beta chains sequenced, and the lack of alpha or paired-chain data limited which features could be detected. A further reported finding was that TCR beta sequences accurately predicted the HLA-A and HLA-B alleles for most subjects in the first cohort. Assigning TCR associations to individual alleles was difficult when HLA alleles, especially DR and DQ, strongly co-occurred. Correlated functional status among segregating V segments might reflect linkage disequilibrium, but an unknown experimental factor could not be ruled out. Across donors, most TCR sequences were observed very rarely, whereas some public TCRs were present in many individuals. In an earlier analysis of 587 of the donors, most TCR beta V segments were observed in productive rearrangements about 90% or about 30% of the time, broadly matching IMGT annotations. The classifier was reported to diagnose cytomegalovirus status with high specificity and sensitivity in both the original cohort and the validation cohort. In a later analysis, HLA-associated TCR beta chains were found to be more clonally expanded and to have lower generation probabilities than equally common non-associated chains.

In the germline V gene (reference sequence), CDR1 corresponds to MNHEY and CDR2 to SMNVEV. V lost 3 bases and J lost 5 bases; the stretch between them is 10 bases long. CDR3 length: 13 amino acids, cysteine to phenylalanine. The read is trimmed to its CDR3 DNA, 39 bases read in frame from base 1. As for this clone: The target of this receptor is not known. No base qualities exist here, and no much larger clone lies one base off it.

In total, fewer than 750 healthy bone marrow donors made up the cohort. At the time of sampling, every cohort member was nominally healthy, though immune exposures that went unrecorded were likely present. The donor was CMV seropositive and belonged to the group of 250 to 300 seropositive cohort members. A peripheral blood sample was provided by each donor, and peripheral blood mononuclear cells were used for TCR beta sequencing. Genomic DNA was extracted from the blood cell samples with the Qiagen DNeasy Blood Extraction Kit. The method behind the library was the immunoSEQ multiplex PCR assay. The multiplex PCR relied on a mix of 60 forward primers for TCR Vbeta segments and 13 reverse primers for TCR Jbeta segments. The CDR3 region of rearranged TCR beta genes was amplified from genomic DNA with a multiplex PCR assay. On the Illumina HiSeq System, the amplified TCR beta libraries were sequenced as 87-base-pair reads. The paper's processing steps were these. A later analysis counted about 82 million unique TCR beta chains across the 666 repertoires, and approximately 11 million of these chains were shared by at least two donors. Raw reads were error-corrected and collapsed into unique sequences with a nearest-neighbor algorithm that merged closely related sequences to remove PCR and sequencing errors. Alignment of CDR3 sequences to IMGT reference sequences was used to assign V, D and J gene segments. For a sequence to be retained, a match of at least six nucleotides to both a V gene segment and a J gene segment was required. A rearrangement counted as productive if the CDR3 had no stop codons and remained in frame with V and J, and every other rearrangement counted as non-productive. CDR3 was defined by IMGT convention, running from the second conserved V-encoded cysteine to the conserved J-encoded phenylalanine. The earlier analysis of some 600 of the donors excluded sequences that lacked an unambiguous match to a single V gene segment. In an earlier analysis of approximately 590 of the donors, V segments were called functional above 56.7% productive rearrangements and were called segregating when the between-donor standard deviation exceeded 5%. A statistical classification framework was built to diagnose cytomegalovirus status from the catalog of TCR beta chain sequences. In a later analysis, TCR nucleotide sequences were compared against IMGT/GENE-DB human TR gene sequences so that V and J genes could be assigned. Using the TCRdist pipeline, a later analysis assigned CDR3 sequences along with most-parsimonious VDJ recombination scenarios. In a later analysis, each TCR beta chain was defined by its CDR3 amino acid sequence together with its V-gene family, and reads lacking a unique V-gene family were excluded. As a way to deal with suspected cross-contamination and a sequencing artifact, a later analysis dropped under 600 nucleotide sequences that were highly shared and had low generation probability. For each public chain, a later analysis derived a clonal expansion index from normalized ranks of inferred template counts within each repertoire. In a later analysis, generation probabilities were computed with a VDJ recombination model fitted to out-of-frame rearrangements, and the resulting probabilities were checked against IGoR. In a later analysis, hypergeometric tests were used to score TCR-TCR, TCR-HLA and TCR-CMV co-occurrence, with a repertoire-size bias correction applied to TCR pairs. To estimate false discovery rates, a later analysis permuted the HLA or CMV assignments 20 times. In a later analysis, co-occurring TCRs were grouped using DBSCAN, and TCRdist sequence similarity was added for clustering within HLA-allele-positive subsets. For co-occurrence clustering, repertoires with fewer than 30,000 or more than 120,000 public chains were excluded, along with roughly five repertoires with anomalous nucleotide sharing. TCRdb limited this immuneACCESS table to in-frame rearrangements with V and J called. A share of clones is missing; checked studies link under half to unresolved V genes, and the rest is unexplained. The V and J calls and clone size are taken from that table; D and trimming were inferred from the DNA. The sample contains over 150,000 clones, roughly four fifths of them found a single time. More than 7% of the sample lies in the top ten.

The sequenced material came from PBMCs. The origin of this receptor is a male donor in good health and CMV-seropositive. Recombination linked TRBV27 to TRBJ2-5; a tentative D match to TRBD2 spans 5 bases. The CDR3 sequence is CASSFRGMETQYF. Here is the DNA: TGTGCCAGCAGTTTTCGGGGTATGGAGACCCAGTACTTC.